One and the same sample provided the 18 T cell receptor beta chains below, sequenced in a study of blood T cell repertoires in COVID-19 (dated by TCRdb to about 2020). The library was built by means of the immunoSEQ multiplex PCR assay. TCRdb mirrors the immuneACCESS table, restricted to in-frame sequences. Some clones are absent from its copies; in checked studies, under half trace to an unresolved V gene, and the reason for the others is unknown. Present in this sample are around 20,000 clones, less than 95% of which were seen just once. 2.5% to 3% of the sample is taken by the ten largest. The sample consisted of peripheral blood. The receptors derive from a man between 65 and 85 years old with acute or convalescent COVID-19.

This clone was picked up one time. The chain has TRBV19 and TRBJ2-1; 11 bases map to TRBD2. Germline CDR1 LNHDA, CDR2 SQIVND (reference sequence). CDR3 length: 16 residues. V dropped 5 bases and J dropped 7; count of bases not matched to a gene: 10. CDR3 DNA sequence: TGTGCCAGTAGTTGGACTAGCGGGCCTCGCGGTAATGAGCAGTTCTTC. Its protein product is CASSWTSGPRGNEQFF.

The genes are TRBV3-1 (or the pseudogene TRBV3-2) and TRBJ2-5; TRBD1 matches 12 bases. The V gene's germline CDR1 is LGHDT and CDR2 YNNKEL (reference sequence). Trimming removed 1 base from V and 3 bases from J; junction bases left unmatched: 6. This CDR3 comprises 17 residues. The chain's CDR3 is CASSQGPGTGGKETQYF. CDR3 bases: TGTGCCAGCAGCCAAGGACCCGGGACAGGGGGCAAAGAGACCCAGTACTTC.

The chain recombines TRBV2 with TRBJ1-2, with D maybe TRBD1 (6 bases). V was cut by 5 bases and J by 5 bases, with 21 bases left in between. The CDR3 spans 16 residues. Germline lookup yields CDR1 SNHLY and CDR2 FYNNEI. As DNA, the CDR3 is TGTGCCAGCAGTCCCGAGACGGGACAAGCAGGGTATGGCTACACCTTC. It is translated as CASSPETGQAGYGYTF.

The V call is TRBV7-2, the J call TRBJ2-1, with 10 positions matching TRBD2. V lost 6 bases and J lost 1; bases outside the gene matches: 3. This CDR3 spans 15 amino acids. From germline, CDR1 is SGHTA and CDR2 FQGNSA. The CDR3 spells CASSPSGSSYNEQFF. The CDR3 DNA is TGTGCCAGCAGTCCTAGCGGGAGTTCCTACAATGAGCAGTTCTTC.

CDR3: CASSYSTQYNQPQHF. CDR3 nucleotides: TGTGCCAGCAGTTACTCGACTCAGTACAATCAGCCCCAGCATTTT. The gene calls are TRBV6-2 or TRBV6-3 and TRBJ1-5; D not resolved. V shed 0 bases and J shed 3 bases, with 9 bases lying between them. Germline CDR1 and CDR2: MNHEY and SVGEGT. This CDR3 contains 15 residues.

The chain combines TRBV6-5 with TRBJ2-7, with D perhaps TRBD2 (6 bases). There are 15 residues in the CDR3. Trimming took 2 bases from V and 2 from J, leaving 13 bases between them. The germline V gene encodes CDR1 MNHEY and CDR2 SVGAGI. The CDR3 loop is CASSYAGPNPYEQYF. In DNA form, the CDR3 reads TGTGCCAGCAGTTACGCGGGACCCAATCCCTACGAGCAGTACTTC.

The rearrangement joins TRBV5-4 to TRBJ2-1; TRBD2 matches at 9 bases. This CDR3 has 14 residues. Unmatched junction bases numbered 8, after V lost 3 bases and J lost 10 bases. The germline V gene encodes CDR1 SGHNT and CDR2 YYREEE (reference sequence). In DNA form, the CDR3 reads TGTGCCAGCAGCTCTACTAGCGGGCAACAAGAGCAGTTCTTC. Protein: CASSSTSGQQEQFF.

This chain joins TRBV2 and TRBJ2-4; D possibly corresponds to TRBD1 (6 bases). Germline loops: CDR1 SNHLY, CDR2 FYNNEI. V was trimmed by 6 bases and J by 8 bases, leaving 11 bases between them. This CDR3 region has 12 residues. CDR3 sequence reads: CASRQGVYIQYF. CDR3 DNA: TGTGCCAGCAGACAGGGTGTTTACATTCAGTACTTC.

V is TRBV24-1 and J is TRBJ2-2; D unresolved. The length of the CDR3 is 15 residues. V was cut by 4 bases and J by 2 bases, with 10 bases left in between. The germline V gene has CDR1 KGHDR and CDR2 SFDVKD. CDR3 nucleotides: TGTGCCACCAGTGACTGGGCCGACAACACCGGGGAGCTGTTTTTT. Translating it yields CATSDWADNTGELFF.

The chain recombines TRBV25-1 with TRBJ1-1, with TRBD1 identical over 9 bases. This CDR3 has 17 residues. Per germline, CDR1 MGHDK and CDR2 SYGVNS. Trimming at V came to 4 bases and at J to 3 bases, leaving 12 bases not matched to a gene. CDR3 nucleotides: TGTGCCAGCAGTGGTGGGACGGGACAGGGTAGGTACACTGAAGCTTTCTTT. The encoded protein is CASSGGTGQGRYTEAFF.

This chain joins TRBV4-3 and TRBJ1-1; no clear D gene. Germline V gene sequence: CDR1 LGHNA, CDR2 YSLEER. The CDR3 has 14 residues. The V end lost 0 bases, the J end lost 2 bases, and 7 bases lay between the germline ends. Here the CDR3 DNA reads TGCGCCAGCAGCCAAGATCCGCTAAACACTGAAGCTTTCTTT. It yields the protein CASSQDPLNTEAFF.

This clone has a single count. This chain connects TRBV9 to TRBJ1-4; 8 bases agree with TRBD1. Germline CDR1 reads SGDLS; CDR2 reads YYNGEE. J lost 8 bases, V lost 4 bases, and 19 bases had no gene match. CDR3 length: 18 amino acids. The CDR3 nucleotides read TGTGCCAGCAGCTCCCCACGGTTCCTGCAGGGGGCGGGAGAAAAACTGTTTTTT. It yields the protein CASSSPRFLQGAGEKLFF.

The chain has TRBV18 and TRBJ2-2; a weak D match, TRBD2 (6 bases). Germline loops: CDR1 KGHSH, CDR2 LQKENI. V was cut by 0 bases and J by 2 bases, with 7 bases left in between. CDR3 length: 15 amino acids. Written as DNA, the CDR3 is TGTGCCAGCTCACCACCTAGCGGAAACACCGGGGAGCTGTTTTTT. Its protein product is CASSPPSGNTGELFF. Full variable domain (missing parts from reference TRBV18 and TRBJ2-2): NAGVMQNPRHLVRRRGQEARLRCSPMKGHSHVYWYRQLPEEGLKFMVYLQKENIIDESGMPKERFSAEFPKEGPSILRIQQVVRGDSAAYFCASSPPSGNTGELFFGEGSRLTVL.

The gene calls are TRBV3-1 (or the pseudogene TRBV3-2) and TRBJ2-7, with 11 bases fitting TRBD1. With 1 base clipped from V and 4 bases from J, the junction kept 3 bases outside the gene matches. This CDR3 region has 15 residues. CDR1 and CDR2 from the germline V gene are LGHDT and YNNKEL (reference sequence). The CDR3 DNA is TGTGCCAGCAGCCAAGGCGGGACAGGGGGTTACGAGCAGTACTTC. Residues: CASSQGGTGGYEQYF.

The rearrangement joins TRBV10-3 to TRBJ1-2; maybe TRBD1 (5 bases). Germline CDR1 and CDR2: ENHRY and SYGVKD. Trimming left V 4 bases short and J 6 bases short, with 21 bases between. The CDR3 consists of 16 residues. The CDR3 bases are TGTGCCATCAGTGCCTTCGAACCCACAGGCTTCGATGGCTACACCTTC. Its protein product is CAISAFEPTGFDGYTF.

This chain links TRBV5-4 with TRBJ2-7; 9 nucleotides align to TRBD1. J lost 2 bases, V lost 2 bases, and 5 bases had no gene match. This CDR3 comprises 15 residues. From germline, CDR1 is SGHNT and CDR2 YYREEE (reference sequence). CDR3 sequence reads: CASSFSGTGTYEQYF. The DNA of the CDR3 is TGTGCCAGCAGCTTTTCTGGGACAGGGACCTACGAGCAGTACTTC.

The V call is TRBV7-2, the J call TRBJ1-2; 7 positions match TRBD1. From germline, CDR1 is SGHTA and CDR2 FQGNSA. This CDR3 spans 15 amino acids. V lost 1 base and J lost 2; bases outside the gene matches: 4. The CDR3 reads CASSLEAGGNYGYTF. The CDR3 bases are TGTGCCAGCAGCTTAGAGGCAGGGGGGAACTATGGCTACACCTTC.

The chain uses TRBV19 and TRBJ1-2, with 12 positions matching TRBD1. Germline V lookup: CDR1 LNHDA, CDR2 SQIVND (reference sequence). The CDR3 extends over 15 amino acids. The V segment lost 4 bases and the J segment 4 bases; nucleotides outside the gene matches: 4. Here the CDR3 DNA reads TGTGCCAGTAGTACCGGGACAGGGGGCAGCTATGGCTACACCTTC. It encodes CASSTGTGGSYGYTF. Filled out from reference TRBV19 and TRBJ1-2, the complete variable domain reads DGGITQSPKYLFRKEGQNVTLSCEQNLNHDAMYWYRQDPGQGLRLIYYSQIVNDFQKGDIAEGYSVSREKKESFPLTVTSAQKNPTAFYLCASSTGTGGSYGYTFGSGTRLTVV.